Below, 20 T cell receptor beta chains from the same sample are listed, as sequenced in a study of T cell repertoires in cytomegalovirus infection. Their antigens are not known. TCRdb ran MiXCR on the reads and lists one entry per CDR3 protein. The table shows around 770,000 distinct CDR3 sequences, with almost 30% occurring only once. This sample comprised cultured CD8+ T cells from PBMCs, obtained from culture after CMV antigen stimulation. The receptors were sampled from a human donor in good health (CMV status not recorded). Some clones in this sample may be carry-over from other donors' samples.

This clonotype was observed at least ten times. Compared with germline, one end of the junction differs, possibly owing to a read error. V gene TRBV4-1 combines with J gene TRBJ2-2, with D unclear. Germline V lookup: CDR1 MGHRA, CDR2 YSYEKL. CDR3 length equals 11 residues. The CDR3 loop reads CASSHTGELFF. The DNA of the CDR3 is TGTGCCAGCAGCCACACCGGGGAGCTGTTTTTT.

This clonotype was picked up many times. The rearrangement joins TRBV6-1 to TRBJ2-1; no clear D gene. Between the trimmed V and J ends, which lost 5 bases and 7 bases, there was a span of 3 bases. The germline CDR1 and CDR2 sequences are MNHNS and SASEGT. The CDR3 has 10 residues. The chain's CDR3 is CASSTNEQFF. CDR3 nucleotides: TGTGCCAGCAGTACAAATGAGCAGTTCTTC.

This clonotype occurred a few times. The rearrangement uses TRBV7-9 and TRBJ2-7, with 8 bases fitting TRBD1. The germline gives CDR1 SEHNR, CDR2 FQNEAQ (reference sequence). The CDR3 loop spans 13 amino acids. V trimming: 6 bases; J trimming: 3 bases; junction bases outside the gene matches: 4. This CDR3 is CASSQTGDYEQYF. The CDR3 DNA reads TGTGCCAGCAGTCAGACAGGGGACTACGAGCAGTACTTC.

The genes are TRBV27 and TRBJ1-4; no clear D gene. CDR3 size: 13 residues. CDR1 is MNHEY and CDR2 is SMNVEV in the germline V gene (reference sequence). V lost 4 bases and J lost 0, with 3 bases in between. CDR3 region: CASSSSTNEKLFF. The DNA of the CDR3 is TGTGCCAGCAGTTCCTCAACTAATGAAAAACTGTTTTTT.

The chain employs TRBV29-1 and TRBJ2-1; 11 nucleotides line up with TRBD2. Germline-derived CDR1 and CDR2 are SQVTM and ANQGSEA. This CDR3 has 14 residues. V lost 6 bases to trimming and J lost 9 bases; unmatched junction nucleotides: 10. The CDR3 sequence: CSVSTSGVPGEQFF. CDR3 bases: TGCAGCGTCTCGACTAGCGGGGTACCCGGTGAGCAGTTCTTC.

The rearrangement joins TRBV6-6 to TRBJ1-5; no reliable D call. The CDR3 has 13 amino acids. The V gene lost 2 bases and the J gene lost 5 bases, with 7 bases spanning the gap. Germline V gene sequence: CDR1 MNHNY, CDR2 SVGAGI (reference sequence). CDR3 amino acids: CASSYRSHQPQHF. The CDR3 nucleotides are TGTGCCAGCAGTTACCGCAGCCATCAGCCCCAGCATTTT.

This clonotype occurred a few times. This chain joins TRBV6-5 and TRBJ1-2; D ambiguous. The ends were cut back, 0 bases at V and 1 base at J, with 6 bases in the middle. This CDR3 spans 14 amino acids. The germline V gene has CDR1 MNHEY and CDR2 SVGAGI. The CDR3 is CASSYSGDNYGYTF. The DNA for the CDR3 is TGTGCCAGCAGTTACTCCGGGGATAACTATGGCTACACCTTC.

In DNA, the CDR3 is TGTGCCAGCAGCCCCCGCGGGAACTACTACGAGCAGTACTTC. This translates into CASSPRGNYYEQYF. The V and J genes are TRBV5-8 and TRBJ2-7; perhaps TRBD2 as D (6 bases). Looked up from germline, CDR1 is SGHTS and CDR2 is YDEGEE. V shed 4 bases and J shed 3 bases, with 14 bases lying between them. The CDR3 loop spans 14 amino acids.

This clonotype was seen only a few times. The chain carries TRBV5-1 and TRBJ2-7; tentative D call: TRBD2 (5 bases). CDR1 SGHRS and CDR2 YFSETQ come from the germline V gene. The CDR3 covers 15 residues. V was pared by 2 bases and J by 2 bases, with 14 bases between. CDR3 bases: TGCGCCAGCAGCTTTACGGACTTTCAAACCTACGAGCAGTACTTC. Its protein product is CASSFTDFQTYEQYF.

The V and J genes are TRBV15 and TRBJ2-1; no definite D call. The V and J ends lost 0 bases and 1 base respectively, with 10 bases between them. Germline-derived CDR1 and CDR2 are LNHNV and YYDKDF (reference sequence). The CDR3 covers 16 residues. This CDR3 reads CATSRDTADSYNEQFF. CDR3 coding DNA: TGTGCCACCAGCAGAGATACGGCGGATTCCTACAATGAGCAGTTCTTC.

This rearrangement joins TRBV6-2 or TRBV6-3 to TRBJ1-5; D not resolved. Germline CDR1 reads MNHEY; CDR2 reads SVGEGT. V dropped 0 bases and J dropped 6 bases, with 3 bases sitting between them. The CDR3 extends over 12 amino acids. The CDR3 spells CASSYSAQPQHF. CDR3 coding DNA: TGTGCCAGCAGTTACTCTGCTCAGCCCCAGCATTTT.

This clonotype was detected only a few times. The chain links TRBV6-1 to TRBJ2-7; D not certain. Germline CDR1 and CDR2: MNHNS and SASEGT. This CDR3 region has 14 residues. The V and J ends lost 2 bases and 1 base respectively, with 9 bases between them. The CDR3 spells CASSETTPSYEQYV. The CDR3 nucleotides are TGTGCCAGCAGTGAAACCACGCCTTCCTACGAGCAGTACGTC.

This clonotype was detected many times. The chain combines TRBV7-6 with TRBJ1-6; TRBD1 agrees at 8 bases. The V gene end was trimmed by 4 bases and the J gene end by 5 bases; junction bases not matched to a gene: 4. Germline CDR1 is SGHVS and CDR2 is FNYEAQ. The CDR3 extends over 15 amino acids. In DNA, the CDR3 is TGTGCCAGCAGCTACGGACAGGGAAATAATTCACCCCTCCACTTT. This encodes CASSYGQGNNSPLHF.

The rearrangement joins TRBV7-6 to TRBJ2-2, with D unresolved. Between the trimmed V and J ends, which lost 0 bases and 7 bases, there was a span of 9 bases. This CDR3 comprises 14 residues. The germline V gene encodes CDR1 SGHVS and CDR2 FNYEAQ. The CDR3 region is CASSLAQDLGELFF. The CDR3 DNA follows: TGTGCCAGCAGCTTAGCGCAGGACCTCGGGGAGCTGTTTTTT.

CDR3 in amino acids: CASSYDRVLETQYF. CDR3 coding DNA: TGTGCCAGCAGTTACGACAGGGTTTTAGAGACCCAGTACTTC. V and J are TRBV6-6 and TRBJ2-5; 7 bases agree with TRBD1. From germline, CDR1 is MNHNY and CDR2 SVGAGI (reference sequence). The junction had 4 bases not matched to a gene; V was cut back by 2 bases and J by 4 bases. CDR3 length: 14 amino acids.

This clonotype has only a few counts. The chain is built from TRBV27 and TRBJ1-1, with TRBD1 matching over 9 bases. Germline loops: CDR1 MNHEY, CDR2 SMNVEV (reference sequence). The junction had 8 bases not matched to a gene; V was cut back by 6 bases and J by 6 bases. The CDR3 has 14 amino acids. Here the CDR3 reads CASSPGTGKSEAFF. CDR3 in DNA: TGTGCCAGCAGCCCTGGGACAGGGAAGTCTGAAGCTTTCTTT.

This clonotype was seen more than once but under ten times. The V call is TRBV7-9, the J call TRBJ1-3; tentatively, D is TRBD1 (5 bases). Trimming took off 5 bases at V and 4 bases at J, with 21 bases between the two ends. CDR1 is SEHNR, CDR2 FQNEAQ, per germline (reference sequence). The CDR3 has 17 residues. The CDR3 reads CASSRMDYLGAGNTIYF. In DNA form, the CDR3 reads TGTGCCAGCAGCCGAATGGATTACCTAGGGGCGGGAAACACCATATATTTT. The full variable domain, its missing parts supplied by reference TRBV7-9 and TRBJ1-3, is DTGVSQNPRHKITKRGQNVTFRCDPISEHNRLYWYRQTLGQGPEFLTYFQNEAQLEKSRLLSDRFSAERPKGSFSTLEIQRTEQGDSAMYLCASSRMDYLGAGNTIYFGEGSWLTVV.

The gene calls are TRBV19 and TRBJ1-1, with a possible D match to TRBD1 (6 bases). Germline values: CDR1 LNHDA, CDR2 SQIVND (reference sequence). V was cut by 6 bases and J by 2 bases, with 16 bases left in between. The CDR3 has 15 residues. The CDR3 DNA is TGTGCCAGTAGCCGATTGGGACATCTCAACACTGAAGCTTTCTTT. This gives the protein CASSRLGHLNTEAFF.

In DNA, the CDR3 is TGCAGTGCTAGAGACCGGACAGAGCCCTACAATGAGCAGTTCTTC. Translated, it gives CSARDRTEPYNEQFF. V is TRBV20-1 and J is TRBJ2-1; a possible D gene is TRBD1 (6 bases). CDR1 is DFQATT, CDR2 SNEGSKA, per germline (reference sequence). The CDR3 runs to 15 residues. V was pared by 0 bases and J by 2 bases, with 11 bases between.

V and J are TRBV28 and TRBJ2-7, with D possibly being TRBD1 (5 bases). V was shortened by 2 bases and J by 4 bases, with 9 bases between the two germline ends. The germline CDR1 and CDR2 sequences are MDHEN and SYDVKM. The CDR3 runs 13 residues. The DNA of the CDR3 is TGTGCCAGCAGTTTAACACAGGATTACGAGCAGTACTTC. It encodes CASSLTQDYEQYF.